Reported below is one T cell receptor beta chain. The target antigen is unknown. The data originate from a study of CD4 T cells in relation to SARS-CoV-2 and coronaviruses. Whole-study context: ViraFEST: roughly ten-day antigen culture of PBMCs, then TCR beta CDR3 sequencing. Notes on the study in general: In roughly 60% of donors, memory CD4+ clonotypes crossrecognized SARS-CoV-2 and at least one common cold coronavirus spike. Crossreactivity was assessed only for spike protein, not other viral proteins.

Assay used: immunoSEQ multiplex PCR; TCRdb lists only in-frame clones, some missing. This sample yields tens of thousands of clones, of which 60% to 75% are seen a single time; 10% to 15% belongs to the top ten. Trimming stripped 0 bases from V and 0 bases from J, with 21 bases between. The CDR3 extends over 20 amino acids. Germline CDR1 and CDR2: LGHNT and FRNRAP. Before the COVID-19 pandemic, during about 2011-2019, CD4+ T cells were taken from unexposed donors. After about ten days of culture, CD4+ T cells were isolated. This chain uses TRBV12-5 with TRBJ2-4; no reliable D call. The source is a human donor in good health. Sequenced: CD4+ T cells from PBMCs, cultured in vitro. The CDR3, as DNA: TGTGCTAGTGGTTTGGTCCAAGAACGGACCGTAATTCTAGCCAAAAACATTCAGTACTTC. Its translation: CASGLVQERTVILAKNIQYF.